This record covers a single T cell receptor beta chain. These data are taken from a study of CD8+ T cells in alopecia areata. Treatment of the sample: oral pan-JAK inhibitor, 5-10 mg twice daily. It was from PBMCs that CD4+ and CD8+ T cells were sorted. The CDR3 sequence is 14 residues long. V was pared by 0 bases and J by 2 bases, with 10 bases between. The V gene's germline CDR1 is GTSNPN and CDR2 SVGIG (reference sequence). Extracted RNA was reverse transcribed, and the resulting cDNA served as sequencing template. Clones were sequenced by immunoSEQ multiplex PCR, and TCRdb holds only the in-frame ones, with some missing. The data hold a few hundred thousand clones, with about three fifths observed a single time.

The sequence came from a human donor with alopecia areata. This specimen was CD4+ T cells sorted from blood, taken at week 4, from a patient treated with tofacitinib. The chain is built from TRBV30 and TRBJ1-1; no reliable D call. The CDR3 nucleotides are TGTGCCTGGAGTGTAGGTTTGGTCAACACTGAAGCTTTCTTT. Its translation is CAWSVGLVNTEAFF.